The clone carrying this T cell receptor (beta chain) was seen many times. TCRdb processed the RACE reads anew with MiXCR; each CDR3 protein has one entry. This sample has fewer than 150,000 distinct CDR3 sequences, with around 15% found just once. This entry comes from a study of human T cells and chemical hapten exposure. Trimming pared 6 bases from V and 2 bases from J, leaving 11 bases between. Germline V CDR1 and CDR2: MNHEY, SVGEGT. The CDR3 sequence is 14 residues long. Time point noted: patch test 1, 2 weeks after DPC sensitization. Treatment noted: therapeutic diphenylcyclopropenone sensitization with weekly scalp DPC. Every donor had alopecia and was 18 to 70 years old; all were suitable for DPC.

The chain couples TRBV6-2 or TRBV6-3 to TRBJ1-5; no reliable D call. This receptor was identified in a man younger than 35 with alopecia areata. Some clones in this sample may be carry-over from other donors' samples. Sequencing was performed on whole blood, taken in connection with sensitization to the hapten diphenylcyclopropenone (DPC). CDR3 protein: CASSRPMGNQPQHF. CDR3 coding DNA: TGTGCCAGCAGCCGACCGATGGGCAATCAGCCCCAGCATTTT.